The entry below describes one T cell receptor (beta chain). Its antigen remains undetermined. No base-level quality is on record; no much larger clone is a single base apart. This entry belongs to a study of cytomegalovirus exposure and HLA in healthy donors (dated by TCRdb to 2017 to 2019). Turning to the overall study: In an earlier analysis of approximately 500 of the donors, around 290 Gb of sequence data and 117 million unique TCR beta sequences from 180 million or so T cells were reported. A later analysis re-examined previously published TCR beta repertoires from hundreds of donors and added high-resolution HLA genotyping to investigate patterns of TCR occurrence. Among some 400 genotyped donors of the cohort, an average of around 240,000 unique TCR beta nucleotide sequences was sequenced per donor, of which 15% to 20% were non-productive. To predict cytomegalovirus infection status, the study combined high-throughput TCR immunosequencing, statistical association of individual TCRs with disease status, and machine learning. Class I and class II HLA loci were covered by the typing at four-digit resolution. The study aimed to test whether signatures of past pathogen exposure could be identified by cataloging public T cell receptors. Using immunosequencing, the study profiled T cell repertoires from 666 subjects and related those repertoires to cytomegalovirus serostatus. To decide whether each TCR beta V gene segment behaved as functional or pseudogenic, an earlier analysis of 587 of the donors relied on high-throughput TCR beta sequencing. A later genetic analysis used genome-wide SNP genotypes for about 65% of the roughly 700 donors, treating that subset as a discovery cohort. All discovery cohort repertoires had been generated using a single sequencing platform. Of the roughly 400 genotyped donors, about 80% fell in the genetic ancestry cluster associated with self-reported Caucasian donors. In the later analysis, no new phenotypic data were used to find candidate immune exposures; instead, reliance was placed on TCR beta sequences and their occurrence across donors. In addition to the first cohort of around 670 subjects, a separate validation cohort of approximately 130 different subjects was used. Typing coverage differed by locus: A, B, C, DRB1 and DQB1 were typed in roughly 620-630 donors, DQA1 in about 500, DPA1 in nearly 610, and DPB1 in 400 to 490. Alongside the repertoire data, information on donor age, sex, ethnicity and CMV serostatus was compiled. About 300 gigabases of sequencing data and approximately 84 million unique TCR sequences were included in an early release covering around 650 HLA-typed donors. Four to six DR-DQ haplotypes were handled as single units for association and clustering, since linkage in the cohort was strong. What the study reported, not specific to this receptor: In a later analysis, several top co-occurrence clusters were reported to appear linked to parvovirus B19, influenza, CMV and Epstein-Barr virus. Because some donors lacked HLA typing at each locus, the association tests relied only on the typed subset. At a false discovery rate of 0.05, a later analysis linked 15,000 to 20,000 TCR beta sequences to specific HLA alleles. For the cohort, immune exposure information was limited to CMV serostatus. Correlated functional status among segregating V segments might reflect linkage disequilibrium, but an unknown experimental factor could not be ruled out. Approximately 16 rarely observed V segments, including chromosome 9 orphons, were excluded from the earlier analysis of about 500 of the donors because counts were too low. A further reported finding was that TCR beta sequences accurately predicted the HLA-A and HLA-B alleles for most subjects in the first cohort. An association between a missense DCLRE1C variant and V-gene and J-gene trimming of TCR beta chains was found in a later genetic analysis and replicated in an independent cohort. A group of highly shared sequence variants was considered likely to be a technical artifact of the sequencing pipeline. In an earlier analysis of several hundred of the donors, most TCR beta V segments were observed in productive rearrangements about 90% or about 30% of the time, broadly matching IMGT annotations. According to a later genetic analysis, donors in an Asian-associated ancestry cluster had fewer N-insertions in productive TCRs than the roughly 670-donor mean. Compared with equally common non-associated chains, HLA-associated TCR beta chains in a later analysis were more clonally expanded and had lower generation probabilities. The presence/absence analyses assumed that sequencing depth was roughly uniform across donors, and that assumption may not be true. A few of the identified cytomegalovirus-associated TCR beta chains were confirmed in vitro to be specific for cytomegalovirus antigens. The study gave a list of about 160 TCR beta chains associated with cytomegalovirus. According to the authors, the approach could potentially be generalized to other disease states and immunological phenotypes. Some IMGT-functional V segments, including TRBV6-2 and TRBV6-3, could not be told apart with the 87-base-pair reads, so those segments were excluded. According to a later analysis, TCR association rates differed among HLA loci, with DRB1 alleles showing the most associated TCRs and HLA-C alleles showing the fewest. Most CMV-associated TCR beta chains appeared to be HLA-restricted in a later analysis, and the HLA associations seemed to be driven largely by CMV exposure. When HLA alleles, especially DR and DQ, strongly co-occurred, attributing TCR associations to individual alleles was difficult. Most TCR sequences were observed very rarely across donors, whereas some public TCRs were present in many individuals. In this cohort, only TCR beta chains were sequenced, and detectable features were limited by the absence of alpha or paired-chain data. The classifier was reported to diagnose cytomegalovirus status with high specificity and sensitivity in both the original and validation cohorts.

Via the germline V gene (reference sequence), CDR1 is GTSNPN and CDR2 SVGIG. V is cut back by 2 bases and J by 7 bases, with 6 bases in the junction unmatched. The cysteine opens and the phenylalanine closes a CDR3 of 14 amino acids. Solely the CDR3 DNA is kept, with 42 bases framed from the first base. Library creation used the immunoSEQ multiplex PCR assay. For the multiplex PCR, a mixture combining 60 forward primers for TCR Vbeta segments and 13 reverse primers for TCR Jbeta segments was used. A multiplex PCR assay on genomic DNA amplified the CDR3 region of rearranged TCR beta genes. The Illumina HiSeq System was used to sequence the amplified TCR beta libraries as 87-base-pair reads. The source study handled its data this way. In a later analysis, tens of millions of unique TCR beta chains were counted across the approximately 640 repertoires, and about 9.9 million of these chains were shared by at least two donors. Raw reads were error-corrected and collapsed into unique sequences by a nearest-neighbor algorithm in which closely related sequences were merged to remove PCR and sequencing errors. Alignment of CDR3 sequences to IMGT reference sequences was used to assign V, D and J gene segments. For a sequence to be retained, a match of at least six nucleotides to both a V gene segment and a J gene segment was required. Rearrangements were called productive when the CDR3 lacked stop codons and stayed in frame with V and J; all others were non-productive. CDR3 was defined by IMGT convention, running from the second conserved V-encoded cysteine to the conserved J-encoded phenylalanine. In an earlier analysis of around 640 of the donors, sequences lacking an unambiguous match to a single V gene segment were excluded. An earlier analysis of almost 600 of the donors classified V segments as functional when productive rearrangements were above 56.7% and as segregating when the standard deviation between donors was above 5%. A statistical classification framework was built to diagnose cytomegalovirus status from the catalog of TCR beta chain sequences. In a later analysis, V and J genes were assigned by comparing TCR nucleotide sequences against IMGT/GENE-DB human TR gene sequences. A later analysis assigned CDR3 sequences and most-parsimonious VDJ recombination scenarios with the TCRdist pipeline. In a later analysis, every TCR beta chain was defined by the combination of its CDR3 amino acid sequence and its V-gene family, and reads without a unique V-gene family were dropped. In a later analysis, a few hundred highly shared, low-generation-probability nucleotide sequences were removed to address suspected cross-contamination and a sequencing artifact. In a later analysis, a clonal expansion index for each public chain was calculated from normalized within-repertoire ranks of inferred template counts. In a later analysis, generation probabilities were computed using a VDJ recombination model fitted to out-of-frame rearrangements, and the results were checked against IGoR. In a later analysis, TCR-TCR, TCR-HLA and TCR-CMV co-occurrence was scored with hypergeometric tests, and a repertoire-size bias correction was applied to TCR pairs. False discovery rates were estimated in a later analysis by permuting HLA or CMV assignments 20 times. In a later analysis, co-occurring TCRs were grouped using DBSCAN, and TCRdist sequence similarity was added for clustering within HLA-allele-positive subsets. Co-occurrence clustering excluded repertoires with fewer than 30,000 or more than 120,000 public chains, plus five with anomalous nucleotide sharing. The table was pulled from immuneACCESS by TCRdb, which kept in-frame rearrangements only. Such tables lose some clones; where checked, under half of the loss comes from unresolved V genes, and the rest has no known cause. V, J and clone size were drawn from that table, and D and trimming were deduced from the DNA. This sample lists about 41,000 clones; about 84% were detected once. The ten largest clonotypes hold 2.5% to 3.5% of the sample.

In total, more than 500 healthy bone marrow donors made up the cohort. Cohort members were all nominally healthy when sampled, although unrecorded immune exposures were likely present. The donor tested CMV seronegative and was one of the 352 seronegative cohort members. A peripheral blood sample was provided by each donor, and peripheral blood mononuclear cells were used for TCR beta sequencing. The Qiagen DNeasy Blood Extraction Kit was used to extract genomic DNA from the blood cell samples. Sequenced sample: PBMCs. This chain joins TRBV30 to TRBJ1-5; 9 middle bases align to TRBD1. The receptor comes from a man aged 50 to 59 in good health and CMV-seronegative. This receptor carries the CDR3 CAWSSGTGRQPQHF. The DNA sequence is as follows: TGTGCCTGGAGTTCAGGGACAGGGAGACAGCCCCAGCATTTT.